This T cell receptor beta chain appears in the sequencing data of a study of blood T cell repertoires in COVID-19. On the study more broadly: Acute and convalescent COVID-19 samples came from the United States, Italy and Spain. T cells, B-cell-depleted T cells, or PBMCs supplied cDNA or gDNA.

In the original analysis: Researchers report that nucleated cell counts were estimated from reference gene primer amplification. Produced via immunoSEQ multiplex PCR; TCRdb's table is partial and in-frame only. V and J calls and clone size come straight from that table; D and trimming were deduced from the DNA. The sample has 50,000 to 55,000 clones, about 90% seen once. The V and J ends lost 0 bases and 10 bases respectively, with 28 bases between them. CDR1 and CDR2 from the germline V gene are SGDLS and YYNGEE. This CDR3 spans 18 amino acids. This chain uses TRBV9 with TRBJ1-1; D might be TRBD1 (5 bases). The sequenced sample was peripheral blood. The clonotype comes from a human donor with active COVID-19. The donor label of this sample is uncertain. The CDR3 spells CASSVGYLTPAGTIGAFF. Here the CDR3 DNA reads TGTGCCAGCAGCGTAGGTTATCTTACTCCAGCGGGGACGATAGGAGCTTTCTTT.